Shown below are 2 T cell receptor beta chains from a single sample sequenced in a study of shared clonotypes between healthy human individuals. The data were produced by immunoSEQ multiplex PCR, yet TCRdb's version contains in-frame clones alone and is incomplete. The table shows approximately 2,300,000 clones, with around 92% occurring only once. The material sequenced was naive CD4+ T cells from PBMCs. Noted subset: CD45RA+ positively selected. These receptors came from a man aged 18 to 29 in good health. Some clones in this sample may be carry-over from other donors' samples.

To note about this clone: Other nucleotide sequences from this sample produce the same CDR3. The rearrangement uses TRBV7-2 and TRBJ1-4, with 8 bases aligning to TRBD1. Germline CDR1 and CDR2: SGHTA and FQGNSA. The CDR3 totals 14 residues. V was pared by 1 base and J by 5 bases, with 0 bases of the junction left unmatched. This chain's CDR3 is CASSLGTGNEKLFF. The CDR3 DNA reads as TGTGCCAGCAGCTTAGGGACAGGGAATGAAAAACTGTTTTTT.

The chain combines TRBV9 with TRBJ2-1, with D tentatively TRBD1 (7 bases). This CDR3 is built from 15 residues. From germline, CDR1 is SGDLS and CDR2 YYNGEE. Between the trimmed V and J ends, which lost 4 bases and 1 base, there was a span of 12 bases. CDR3 coding DNA: TGTGCCAGCAGCTCGGCGGGACAGTCCTACAATGAGCAGTTCTTC. Translating it yields CASSSAGQSYNEQFF.